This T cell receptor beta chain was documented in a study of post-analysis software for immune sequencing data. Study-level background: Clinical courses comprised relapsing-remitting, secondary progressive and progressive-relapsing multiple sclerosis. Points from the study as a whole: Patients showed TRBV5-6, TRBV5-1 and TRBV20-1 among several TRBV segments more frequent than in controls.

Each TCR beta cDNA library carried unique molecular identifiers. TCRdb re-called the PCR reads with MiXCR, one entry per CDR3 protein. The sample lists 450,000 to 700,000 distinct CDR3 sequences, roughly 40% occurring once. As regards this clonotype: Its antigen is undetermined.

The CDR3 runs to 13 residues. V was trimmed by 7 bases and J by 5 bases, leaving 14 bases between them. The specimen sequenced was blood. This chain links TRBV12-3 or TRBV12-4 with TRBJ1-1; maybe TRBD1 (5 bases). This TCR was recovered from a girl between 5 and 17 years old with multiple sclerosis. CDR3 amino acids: CASTLGVGTEAFF. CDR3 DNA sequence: TGTGCCAGCACCCTAGGGGTTGGAACTGAAGCTTTCTTT.